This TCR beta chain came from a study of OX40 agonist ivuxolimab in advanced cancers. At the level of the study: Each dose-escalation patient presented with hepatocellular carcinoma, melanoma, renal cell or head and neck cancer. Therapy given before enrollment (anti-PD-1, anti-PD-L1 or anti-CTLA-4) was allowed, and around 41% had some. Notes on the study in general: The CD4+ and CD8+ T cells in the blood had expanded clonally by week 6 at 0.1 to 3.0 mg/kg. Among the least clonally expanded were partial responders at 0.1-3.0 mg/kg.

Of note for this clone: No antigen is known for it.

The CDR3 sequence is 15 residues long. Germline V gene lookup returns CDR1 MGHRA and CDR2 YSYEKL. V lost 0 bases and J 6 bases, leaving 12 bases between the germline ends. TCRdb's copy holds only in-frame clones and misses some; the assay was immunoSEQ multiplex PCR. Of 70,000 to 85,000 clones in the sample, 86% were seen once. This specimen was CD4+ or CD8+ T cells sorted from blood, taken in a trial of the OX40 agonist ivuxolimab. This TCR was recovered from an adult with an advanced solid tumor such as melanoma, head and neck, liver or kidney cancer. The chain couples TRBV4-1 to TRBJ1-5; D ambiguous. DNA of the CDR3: TGCGCCAGCAGCCAAGAACCGTGGCAGAGTCAGCCCCAGCATTTT. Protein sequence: CASSQEPWQSQPQHF.